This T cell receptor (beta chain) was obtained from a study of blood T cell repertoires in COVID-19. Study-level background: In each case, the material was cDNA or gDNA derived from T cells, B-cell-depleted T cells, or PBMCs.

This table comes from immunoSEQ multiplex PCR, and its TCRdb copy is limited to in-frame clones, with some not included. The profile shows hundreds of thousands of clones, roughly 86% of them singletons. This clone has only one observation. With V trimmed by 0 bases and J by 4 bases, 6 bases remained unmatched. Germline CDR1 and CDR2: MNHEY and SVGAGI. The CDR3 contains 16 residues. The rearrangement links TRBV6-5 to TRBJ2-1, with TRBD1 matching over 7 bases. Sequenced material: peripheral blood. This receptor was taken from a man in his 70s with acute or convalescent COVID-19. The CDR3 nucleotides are TGTGCCAGCAGTTACTCCCCGGCACAGGGGTACAATGAGCAGTTCTTC. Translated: CASSYSPAQGYNEQFF.